This TCR beta chain was observed in a study of CD8+ T cells in alopecia areata. RNA extraction was followed by reverse transcription into cDNA, which acted as the sequencing template. TCRdb's copy holds only in-frame clones and misses some; the assay was immunoSEQ multiplex PCR. The top ten clones hold about 17% of a sample with 95,000 to 100,000 clones, about three fifths of them seen once. The CDR3 is 16 residues long. Germline CDR1 MGHRA, CDR2 YSYEKL. Documented treatment: oral pan-JAK inhibitor, 5-10 mg twice daily. PBMCs yielded sorted CD4+ and CD8+ T cells. The chain recombines TRBV4-1 with TRBJ2-7; a weak D match, TRBD1 (6 bases). The J call may be wrong; the DNA end is better matched by TRBJ2-5. This sequence was found in a human donor with alopecia areata. The sequenced sample was CD8+ T cells sorted from blood, obtained at approximately week 56, from a patient treated with tofacitinib. Written as DNA, the CDR3 is TGCGCCAGCAGCCAAGAAGACGTAGGACAGCAAGAGACCCAGTACTTC. Its translation is CASSQEDVGQQETQYF.